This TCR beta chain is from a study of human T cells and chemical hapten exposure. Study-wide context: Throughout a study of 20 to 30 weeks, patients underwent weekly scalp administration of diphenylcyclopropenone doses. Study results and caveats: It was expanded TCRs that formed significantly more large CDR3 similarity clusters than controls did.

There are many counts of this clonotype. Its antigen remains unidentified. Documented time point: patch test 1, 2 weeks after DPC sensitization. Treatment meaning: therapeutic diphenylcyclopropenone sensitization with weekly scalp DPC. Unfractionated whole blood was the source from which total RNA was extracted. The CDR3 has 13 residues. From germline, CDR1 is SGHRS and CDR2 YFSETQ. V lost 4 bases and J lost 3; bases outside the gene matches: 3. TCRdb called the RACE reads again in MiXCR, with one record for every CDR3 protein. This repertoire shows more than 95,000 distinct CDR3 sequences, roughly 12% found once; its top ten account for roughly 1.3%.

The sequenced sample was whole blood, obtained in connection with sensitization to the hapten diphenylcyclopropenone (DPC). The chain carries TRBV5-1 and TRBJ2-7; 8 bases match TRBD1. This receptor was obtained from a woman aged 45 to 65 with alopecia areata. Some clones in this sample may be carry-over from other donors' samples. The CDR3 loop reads CASSTGGFYEQYF. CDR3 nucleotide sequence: TGCGCCAGCAGCACAGGGGGATTCTACGAGCAGTACTTC.